These T cell receptor beta chains were read from a single sample in a study of blood T cell repertoires in COVID-19. Profiling relied on immunoSEQ multiplex PCR, and the TCRdb table lists in-frame clones only, not all of them. The sample includes about 61,000 clones, approximately 86% seen only once; the top ten take roughly 5.5%. Sequenced input: peripheral blood. The source of these receptors is a man between 65 and 80 years old with acute or convalescent COVID-19. The CDR3 runs from the conserved cysteine through the conserved F or W. Fields, in order: clone size, V gene, J gene, D gene, CDR3 protein, CDR3 DNA. A D gene is named only where the DNA matches it firmly. Clone size is stated in some rows and not others, as once, few, many or a class when expanded.

>.|TRBV7-6|TRBJ2-7|.
CASSLEAGARYEQYF
TGTGCCAGCAGCTTAGAGGCTGGTGCGAGGTACGAGCAGTACTTC
>once|TRBV9|TRBJ1-2|.
CASTFLGGDNYGYTF
TGTGCCAGCACCTTTCTGGGCGGGGATAACTATGGCTACACCTTC
>.|TRBV9|TRBJ2-6|.
CASSPPDTANVLTF
TGTGCCAGCAGCCCCCCCGACACCGCCAACGTCCTGACTTTC
>.|TRBV5-1|TRBJ2-1|TRBD2
CASSLVAGGPDGQFF
TGCGCCAGCAGCTTGGTAGCGGGGGGGCCCGATGGGCAGTTCTTC
>.|TRBV6-5|TRBJ2-7|TRBD1
CASGTGTYEQYF
TGTGCCAGTGGGACAGGTACCTACGAGCAGTACTTC
>.|TRBV5-1|TRBJ2-1|TRBD2
CASSLASGVDNEQFF
TGCGCCAGCAGCTTGGCCAGCGGGGTCGACAATGAGCAGTTCTTC
>.|TRBV20-1|TRBJ2-1|.
CSASLWGGLYNEQFF
TGCAGTGCTAGTCTCTGGGGGGGCCTCTACAATGAGCAGTTCTTC
>.|TRBV5-4|TRBJ2-5|TRBD2
CATEITSGGARETQYF
TGTGCCACCGAAATTACTAGCGGGGGGGCGAGGGAGACCCAGTACTTC
>.|TRBV6-2/TRBV6-3|TRBJ2-3|TRBD2
CASSRPLAGGTDTQYF
TGTGCCAGCAGTCGCCCTCTAGCGGGGGGCACAGATACGCAGTATTTT
>.|TRBV5-1|TRBJ2-2|.
CASTSSPRSDTGELFF
TGCGCCAGCACCTCGTCCCCCAGGTCGGACACCGGGGAGCTGTTTTTT
>.|TRBV10-2|TRBJ1-5|.
CASREGGGNQPQHF
TGCGCCAGCAGGGAGGGGGGGGGCAATCAGCCCCAGCATTTT
>.|TRBV6-5|TRBJ2-7|TRBD1
CATTRNTGGHEQYF
TGTGCCACCACTAGGAATACAGGGGGCCACGAGCAGTACTTC
>.|TRBV2|TRBJ1-3|.
CASSVTGNSGNTIYF
TGTGCCAGCAGTGTCACAGGGAACTCTGGAAACACCATATATTTT
>.|TRBV19|TRBJ1-1|.
CASSMAGLENTEAFF
TGTGCCAGTAGTATGGCGGGGCTTGAAAACACTGAAGCTTTCTTT
>.|TRBV29-1|TRBJ2-7|TRBD1
CSTGGAGYEQYF
TGCAGCACAGGGGGCGCGGGGTACGAGCAGTACTTC
>.|TRBV5-8|TRBJ2-7|TRBD2
CASRPPGRGAYEQYF
TGTGCCAGCAGACCCCCGGGGCGGGGGGCCTACGAGCAGTACTTC
>.|TRBV5-6|TRBJ1-1|.
CASSLAGGDGTEAFF
TGTGCCAGCAGCTTGGCCGGCGGGGATGGGACTGAAGCTTTCTTT
>.|TRBV2|TRBJ1-1|.
CASSPGHPNTEAFF
TGTGCCAGCAGCCCGGGACACCCGAACACTGAAGCTTTCTTT
>.|TRBV19|TRBJ1-1|TRBD1
CASSTPPDRVWTEAFF
TGTGCCAGTAGTACCCCTCCGGACAGGGTGTGGACTGAAGCTTTCTTT
>.|TRBV28|TRBJ1-2|TRBD1
CASSLKTGTGNYGYTF
TGTGCCAGCAGTCTTAAAACCGGGACAGGGAACTATGGCTACACCTTC
>once|TRBV18|TRBJ2-2|TRBD1
CASSPRRTGGVATGELFF
TGTGCCAGCTCACCAAGAAGGACAGGGGGTGTAGCTACCGGGGAGCTGTTTTTT
>.|TRBV19|TRBJ1-2|TRBD1
CASSRDRGSGYTF
TGTGCCAGTAGTAGGGACAGGGGTAGCGGCTACACCTTC
>.|TRBV15|TRBJ2-2|.
CATSRVSGAGTGELFF
TGTGCCACCAGCAGAGTCTCAGGGGCGGGCACCGGGGAGCTGTTTTTT
>.|TRBV5-1|TRBJ1-1|TRBD1
CASSQQPGGSVNTEAFF
TGCGCCAGCAGCCAACAACCAGGGGGCTCAGTGAACACTGAAGCTTTCTTT
>.|TRBV5-1|TRBJ2-7|.
CASSFASGQYEQYF
TGCGCCAGCAGCTTTGCTAGCGGACAGTACGAGCAGTACTTC
>.|TRBV5-6|TRBJ1-1|TRBD1
CASSLGLAGTGAFF
TGTGCCAGCAGCCTAGGGTTGGCCGGGACAGGGGCTTTCTTT
>.|TRBV6-6|TRBJ2-1|.
CASSRQNRVSSYNEQFF
TGTGCCAGCAGTCGGCAGAACAGGGTTAGCTCCTACAATGAGCAGTTCTTC
>.|TRBV12-5|TRBJ1-2|.
CASGFSENNFNYGYTF
TGTGCTAGTGGTTTCTCGGAGAACAATTTCAACTATGGCTACACCTTC
>.|TRBV10-3|TRBJ2-7|TRBD1
CAISESGRDRGSYEQYF
TGTGCCATCAGTGAGTCCGGCCGGGACAGGGGTTCCTACGAGCAGTACTTC
>.|TRBV5-1|TRBJ2-3|.
CASSLEGATDTQYF
TGCGCCAGCAGCTTGGAAGGGGCGACAGATACGCAGTATTTT
>.|TRBV7-9|TRBJ1-5|TRBD1
CASSLGRTGYNQPQHF
TGTGCCAGCAGCCTAGGTAGGACAGGTTACAATCAGCCCCAGCATTTT
>.|TRBV11-3|TRBJ2-5|.
CASSLGGRETQYF
TGTGCCAGCAGCTTAGGTGGGAGGGAGACCCAGTACTTC
>.|TRBV9|TRBJ1-3|.
CASSVDGGSPSGNTIYF
TGTGCCAGCAGCGTAGATGGTGGCAGTCCCTCTGGAAACACCATATATTTT
>.|TRBV2|TRBJ1-2|.
CASSYLDGNYGYTF
TGTGCCAGCAGTTACCTGGACGGGAATTATGGCTACACCTTC
>once|TRBV2|TRBJ2-1|TRBD1
CASTPGRGNNNEQFF
TGTGCCAGCACCCCCGGCAGGGGGAATAACAATGAGCAGTTCTTC
>.|TRBV18|TRBJ1-3|.
CASSRNTGSNSGNTIYF
TGTGCCAGCTCACGGAATACAGGGTCAAACTCTGGAAACACCATATATTTT
>.|TRBV27|TRBJ1-2|TRBD1
CASSLKGQGRYGYTF
TGTGCCAGCAGTTTAAAAGGACAGGGGCGCTATGGCTACACCTTC
>.|TRBV9|TRBJ1-3|.
CASSTTISGNTIYF
TGTGCCAGCAGTACTACAATCTCTGGAAACACCATATATTTT
>.|TRBV7-2|TRBJ1-2|TRBD1
CASSYDSGTDGYTF
TGTGCCAGCAGCTATGATTCGGGGACAGATGGCTACACCTTC
>.|TRBV20-1|TRBJ2-1|.
CSARGGDEQFF
TGCAGTGCTAGAGGGGGCGATGAGCAGTTCTTC
>.|TRBV3-1/TRBV3-2|TRBJ2-2|.
CASSQVRVLGELFF
TGTGCCAGCAGCCAAGTCAGGGTGCTCGGGGAGCTGTTTTTT
>.|TRBV9|TRBJ2-1|TRBD2
CASSPLADSYNEQFF
TGTGCCAGCAGCCCCCTAGCGGACTCCTACAATGAGCAGTTCTTC
>.|TRBV28|TRBJ2-7|.
CASSLMGGPRYEQYF
TGTGCCAGCAGTTTAATGGGGGGGCCGAGATACGAGCAGTACTTC
>.|TRBV9|TRBJ2-3|TRBD2
CASRAGGSTDTQYF
TGTGCCAGCAGGGCGGGGGGCAGCACAGATACGCAGTATTTT
>.|TRBV29-1|TRBJ2-5|.
CSTDSWGGETQYF
TGCAGCACGGATTCATGGGGAGGTGAGACCCAGTACTTC
>.|TRBV6-5|TRBJ1-4|.
CASGPGVGQKLFF
TGTGCCAGCGGACCGGGGGTTGGTCAAAAACTGTTTTTT
>.|TRBV6-5|TRBJ1-4|TRBD1
CASGGQGTANEKLFF
TGTGCCAGCGGGGGACAGGGAACGGCTAATGAAAAACTGTTTTTT
>.|TRBV6-5|TRBJ1-5|TRBD1
CASSIRQGRYQPQHF
TGTGCCAGCAGTATTAGACAGGGCCGTTATCAGCCCCAGCATTTT
>once|TRBV28|TRBJ1-5|.
CASSFSVILNQPQHF
TGTGCCAGCAGTTTCTCGGTAATCCTAAATCAGCCCCAGCATTTT
>.|TRBV6-1|TRBJ1-3|.
CASSESGGRNTIYF
TGTGCCAGCAGTGAATCGGGGGGTAGAAACACCATATATTTT
>.|TRBV6-5|TRBJ1-3|.
CASSYSTGAGNTIYF
TGTGCCAGCAGTTACTCAACGGGGGCTGGAAACACCATATATTTT
>.|TRBV27|TRBJ1-1|.
CASWLSAVNTEAFF
TGTGCCAGCTGGTTATCGGCGGTGAACACTGAAGCTTTCTTT
>once|TRBV7-9|TRBJ2-1|.
CASSSPDINEQFF
TGTGCCAGCAGCTCCCCGGACATCAATGAGCAGTTCTTC
>once|TRBV12-5|TRBJ2-7|.
CASGLVWSRGAGNYEQYF
TGTGCTAGTGGTTTGGTATGGTCTCGGGGCGCGGGAAACTACGAGCAGTACTTC
>.|TRBV2|TRBJ1-6|.
CASSEALGVKDNSPLHF
TGTGCCAGCAGTGAAGCATTAGGGGTGAAGGATAATTCACCCCTCCACTTT
>.|TRBV2|TRBJ2-5|.
CASGAIPQETQYF
TGTGCCAGCGGGGCGATCCCCCAAGAGACCCAGTACTTC